These 25 T cell receptor beta chains came from one sample sequenced in a study of blood T cell repertoires in COVID-19. Some clones are missing from TCRdb's copy, which holds only in-frame ones; the method was immunoSEQ multiplex PCR. The table lists a few hundred thousand clones, about 86% of them singletons. Sequencing was performed on peripheral blood. The receptors stem from a woman aged 60-70 years with COVID-19, enrolled during active disease.

The chain combines TRBV12-5 with TRBJ2-1; D unclear. CDR3 length: 11 residues. Between the trimmed V and J ends, which lost 7 bases and 9 bases, there was a span of 10 bases. The V gene's germline CDR1 is LGHNT and CDR2 FRNRAP. The CDR3 DNA follows: TGTGCTAGTGCCCCAGGTCCTGAGCAGTTCTTC. Translated, it gives CASAPGPEQFF.

The genes are TRBV5-1 and TRBJ1-1, with 8 bases fitting TRBD1. This CDR3 spans 15 amino acids. Germline values: CDR1 SGHRS, CDR2 YFSETQ. The junction had 9 bases not matched to a gene; V was cut back by 4 bases and J by 4 bases. CDR3 protein: CASSKEQGGGTEAFF. The CDR3 DNA is TGCGCCAGCAGCAAAGAACAGGGGGGCGGCACTGAAGCTTTCTTT. The whole variable domain, filled in from reference TRBV5-1 and TRBJ1-1, reads KAGVTQTPRYLIKTRGQQVTLSCSPISGHRSVSWYQQTPGQGLQFLFEYFSETQRNKGNFPGRFSGRQFSNSRSEMNVSTLELGDSALYLCASSKEQGGGTEAFFGQGTRLTVV.

This chain joins TRBV6-2 or TRBV6-3 and TRBJ1-5, with D perhaps matching TRBD1 (6 bases). From germline, CDR1 is MNHEY and CDR2 SVGEGT. CDR3 size: 16 residues. The germline V and J ends were trimmed by 0 bases and 6 bases, with 15 bases remaining between them. CDR3 residues: CASSYSGRGGSQPQHF. For the CDR3, the DNA is TGTGCCAGCAGTTACTCGGGCAGGGGCGGCAGTCAGCCCCAGCATTTT.

This chain joins TRBV19 and TRBJ2-3, with 7 positions matching TRBD1. The CDR3 is made up of 13 amino acids. CDR1 is LNHDA, CDR2 SQIVND, per germline (reference sequence). V was pared by 2 bases and J by 6 bases, with 2 bases of the junction left unmatched. The CDR3 nucleotides read TGTGCCAGTAGTATACAGGGGGTCGATACGCAGTATTTT. This gives the protein CASSIQGVDTQYF.

The rearrangement joins TRBV12-5 to TRBJ1-2; a weak D match, TRBD1 (5 bases). Germline CDR1 LGHNT, CDR2 FRNRAP. The CDR3 extends over 14 amino acids. The V gene lost 1 base and the J gene lost 6 bases, with 12 bases spanning the gap. The CDR3 region is CASGLDRAGNGYTF. For the CDR3, the DNA is TGTGCTAGTGGTTTGGACCGGGCAGGGAATGGCTACACCTTC. Looking up the rest from reference TRBV12-5 and TRBJ1-2 gives the full variable domain: DARVTQTPRHKVTEMGQEVTMRCQPILGHNTVFWYRQTMMQGLELLAYFRNRAPLDDSGMPKDRFSAEMPDATLATLKIQPSEPRDSAVYFCASGLDRAGNGYTFGSGTRLTVV.

This sequence joins TRBV7-2 and TRBJ1-1; TRBD1 might be the D (5 bases). Trimming left V 2 bases short and J 13 bases short, with 17 bases between. Germline V gene lookup returns CDR1 SGHTA and CDR2 FQGNSA. The CDR3 contains 13 residues. The CDR3 DNA sequence: TGTGCCAGCAGCTTACGTGCCGACACCCAGGGTTTCTTT. This gives the protein CASSLRADTQGFF. The variable domain in full, with the rest retrieved from reference TRBV7-2 and TRBJ1-1, is GAGVSQSPSNKVTEKGKDVELRCDPISGHTALYWYRQSLGQGLEFLIYFQGNSAPDKSGLPSDRFSAERTGGSVSTLTIQRTQQEDSAVYLCASSLRADTQGFFGQGTRLTVV.

This chain connects TRBV9 to TRBJ2-5, with 7 bases that match TRBD1. Germline CDR1 and CDR2: SGDLS and YYNGEE. The CDR3 extends over 14 amino acids. V shed 5 bases, J shed 1 base, and the junction held 5 bases outside the gene matches. CDR3 amino acids: CASSYGTAQETQYF. The CDR3 DNA follows: TGTGCCAGCAGTTACGGGACAGCCCAAGAGACCCAGTACTTC.

The CDR3 region is CASSLGLGDTEAFF. Here the CDR3 DNA reads TGTGCCAGCAGCTTGGGACTCGGGGACACTGAAGCTTTCTTT. J is TRBJ1-1 and V is TRBV7-9; a possible D gene is TRBD1 (5 bases). This CDR3 has 14 amino acids. Germline V gene data show CDR1 as SEHNR and CDR2 as FQNEAQ (reference sequence). Trimming stripped 3 bases from V and 3 bases from J, with 11 bases between.

In DNA, the CDR3 is TGTGCCAGCAGCTTAACAGGAGGGGCCCCAGATACGCAGTATTTT. Its protein product is CASSLTGGAPDTQYF. The chain combines TRBV7-3 with TRBJ2-3, with TRBD2 as a possible D gene (6 bases). The CDR3 consists of 15 residues. Germline V CDR1 and CDR2: SGHTA, FQGTGA. Trimming took off 0 bases at V and 4 bases at J, with 11 bases between the two ends.

The chain recombines TRBV6-5 with TRBJ1-1, with TRBD1 matching over 8 bases. V shed 5 bases, J shed 9 bases, and the junction held 11 bases outside the gene matches. This CDR3 is built from 14 residues. Germline V lookup: CDR1 MNHEY, CDR2 SVGAGI. CDR3 sequence (DNA): TGTGCCAGCAGTCCCGGACAGGGTCCGGAAAAAGCTTTCTTT. Its protein product is CASSPGQGPEKAFF.

The chain recombines TRBV30 with TRBJ2-5; 8 nucleotides agree with TRBD2. Germline CDR1 and CDR2: GTSNPN and SVGIG (reference sequence). The CDR3 has 16 residues. The ends lost 7 bases at V and 2 bases at J; junction bases unmatched: 15. The CDR3 DNA sequence: TGTGCCTTCCAGGAGGGGAGCGGGGGAGTTCAAGAGACCCAGTACTTC. This translates into CAFQEGSGGVQETQYF.

This sequence joins TRBV5-1 and TRBJ2-5; TRBD2 matches 8 bases. The trim removed 2 bases at V and 5 bases at J, leaving 5 bases unmatched. CDR1 is SGHRS, CDR2 YFSETQ, per germline. The CDR3 has 14 amino acids. This chain's CDR3 is CASSFAGGGETQYF. The CDR3, as DNA: TGCGCCAGCAGCTTCGCGGGGGGCGGGGAGACCCAGTACTTC.

V usage is TRBV6-5 and J usage is TRBJ2-1; possible D gene TRBD2, 6 bases. The V gene lost 6 bases and the J gene lost 4 bases, with 16 bases spanning the gap. Looked up from germline, CDR1 is MNHEY and CDR2 is SVGAGI. CDR3 size: 15 residues. The CDR3 DNA follows: TGTGCCAGCAGACCCCCGGGGGTCATTTACAATGAGCAGTTCTTC. Translating gives CASRPPGVIYNEQFF.

The gene calls are TRBV6-6 and TRBJ1-1, with TRBD1 identical over 7 bases. J was trimmed by 5 bases and V by 2 bases; bases with no gene match: 5. There are 14 residues in the CDR3. Looked up from germline, CDR1 is MNHNY and CDR2 is SVGAGI (reference sequence). This CDR3 reads CASSYQGVRTEAFF. The CDR3 DNA sequence: TGTGCCAGCAGTTACCAGGGGGTCCGGACTGAAGCTTTCTTT.

The chain uses TRBV10-2 and TRBJ2-1, with unresolved D. The germline V gene has CDR1 WSHSY and CDR2 SAAADI. This CDR3 comprises 14 residues. With 10 bases removed from V and 1 base from J, the gap between germline ends came to 14 bases. CDR3 in amino acids: CATSQPGSYNEQFF. The CDR3 DNA is TGCGCCACCTCCCAGCCAGGTTCCTACAATGAGCAGTTCTTC.

The chain has TRBV5-4 and TRBJ2-2, with TRBD1 matching 8 bases. The germline V gene has CDR1 SGHNT and CDR2 YYREEE (reference sequence). This CDR3 comprises 16 residues. Trimming took 5 bases from V and 2 from J; bases not matched to a gene: 8. The CDR3 coding sequence is TGTGCCAGCAGGTCTCCCGGGACAGGCAACACCGGGGAGCTGTTTTTT. It encodes CASRSPGTGNTGELFF.

The chain uses TRBV6-4 and TRBJ2-3; 8 positions match TRBD2. This CDR3 contains 15 residues. V shed 5 bases, J shed 3 bases, and the junction held 7 bases outside the gene matches. Looked up from germline, CDR1 is MRHNA and CDR2 is SNTAGT. DNA of the CDR3: TGTGCCAGCAGTACCAGCGGGGGAGGGACAGATACGCAGTATTTT. This codes for CASSTSGGGTDTQYF.

V usage is TRBV5-4 and J usage is TRBJ2-2, with D maybe TRBD2 (5 bases). V lost 4 bases, J lost 1 base, and 11 bases lay in between. This CDR3 has 15 residues. Germline CDR1 reads SGHNT; CDR2 reads YYREEE (reference sequence). The CDR3 sequence: CASSRGGENTGELFF. Here the CDR3 DNA reads TGTGCCAGCAGCCGGGGTGGCGAGAACACCGGGGAGCTGTTTTTT.

The J gene is TRBJ2-2, the V gene TRBV11-2; tentative D call: TRBD2 (5 bases). Germline loops: CDR1 SGHAT, CDR2 FQNNGV. This CDR3 contains 16 residues. Trimming stripped 4 bases from V and 2 bases from J, with 14 bases between. The CDR3 reads CASSSPTGRNTGELFF. The CDR3 nucleotides read TGTGCCAGCAGCTCCCCGACGGGAAGAAACACCGGGGAGCTGTTTTTT. Using reference TRBV11-2 and TRBJ2-2 for the parts outside the CDR3, the full variable domain is EAGVAQSPRYKIIEKRQSVAFWCNPISGHATLYWYQQILGQGPKLLIQFQNNGVVDDSQLPKDRFSAERLKGVDSTLKIQPAKLEDSAVYLCASSSPTGRNTGELFFGEGSRLTVL.

The chain employs TRBV3-1 (or the pseudogene TRBV3-2) and TRBJ1-2; D is possibly TRBD1 (6 bases). The CDR3 sequence is 16 residues long. The V gene lost 1 base and the J gene lost 4 bases, with 16 bases spanning the gap. CDR1 is LGHDT, CDR2 YNNKEL, per germline (reference sequence). The CDR3 sequence: CASSQVRTETTYGYTF. The CDR3 region has the DNA TGTGCCAGCAGCCAAGTTAGGACAGAAACTACCTATGGCTACACCTTC.

The chain joins TRBV29-1 to TRBJ2-7, with TRBD1 matching over 8 bases. This CDR3 region has 16 residues. The germline V gene encodes CDR1 SQVTM and CDR2 ANQGSEA. The V segment lost 1 base and the J segment 0 bases; nucleotides outside the gene matches: 8. The CDR3 loop reads CSVEVWDRPSSYEQYF. For the CDR3, the DNA is TGCAGCGTTGAAGTTTGGGACAGGCCAAGCTCCTACGAGCAGTACTTC.

The sample holds a few counts of this clone. The chain links TRBV27 to TRBJ1-5; 9 bases fit TRBD1. Trimming at V came to 5 bases and at J to 1 base, leaving 6 bases not matched to a gene. In germline, CDR1 is MNHEY, CDR2 SMNVEV (reference sequence). CDR3 length: 16 residues. This CDR3 is CASSKQGAPSNQPQHF. The CDR3 DNA sequence: TGTGCCAGCAGTAAACAGGGGGCACCAAGCAATCAGCCCCAGCATTTT.

The rearrangement uses TRBV19 and TRBJ2-1, with D maybe TRBD1 (6 bases). The germline CDR1 and CDR2 sequences are LNHDA and SQIVND (reference sequence). The CDR3 totals 12 residues. The V end lost 6 bases, the J end lost 7 bases, and 10 bases lay between the germline ends. The CDR3 DNA reads TGTGCCAGTAGATTCGACAGGAATGAGCAGTTCTTC. Translating gives CASRFDRNEQFF.

The CDR3 is CAISGGLDTEAFF. In DNA form, the CDR3 reads TGTGCCATCAGTGGGGGCCTTGACACTGAAGCTTTCTTT. The rearrangement uses TRBV10-3 and TRBJ1-1, with D maybe TRBD1 (5 bases). The CDR3 runs 13 residues. The V and J ends lost 4 bases and 3 bases respectively, with 9 bases between them. Germline loops: CDR1 ENHRY, CDR2 SYGVKD.

The J gene is TRBJ2-7, the V gene TRBV14, with D perhaps matching TRBD2 (5 bases). V lost 4 bases and J lost 2, with 12 bases in between. CDR1 SGHDN and CDR2 FVKESK come from the germline V gene. The CDR3 loop spans 14 amino acids. CDR3 amino acids: CASSPRGGPYEQYF. The CDR3 coding sequence is TGTGCCAGCAGCCCGCGCGGAGGCCCCTACGAGCAGTACTTC.